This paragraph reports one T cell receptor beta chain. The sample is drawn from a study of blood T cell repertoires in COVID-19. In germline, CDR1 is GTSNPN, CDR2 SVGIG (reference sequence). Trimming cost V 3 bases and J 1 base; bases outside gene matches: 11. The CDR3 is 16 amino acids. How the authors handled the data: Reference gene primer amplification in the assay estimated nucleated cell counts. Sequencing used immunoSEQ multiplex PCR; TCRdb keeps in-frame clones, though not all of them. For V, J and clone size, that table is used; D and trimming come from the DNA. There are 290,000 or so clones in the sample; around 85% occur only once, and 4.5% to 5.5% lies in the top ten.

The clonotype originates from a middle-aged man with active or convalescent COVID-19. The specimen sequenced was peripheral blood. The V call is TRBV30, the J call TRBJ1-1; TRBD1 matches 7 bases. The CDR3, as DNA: TGTGCCTGGAGGCGAGGCGACAGGGACCAGAACACTGAAGCTTTCTTT. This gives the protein CAWRRGDRDQNTEAFF.